This is a list of T cell receptor beta chains from one sample in a study of T cell responses to AZD1222 COVID-19 vaccine. TCRdb's copy holds only in-frame clones and misses some; the assay was immunoSEQ multiplex PCR. The table lists 120,000 to 150,000 clones, around 88% of them singletons. This sample comprised peripheral blood, obtained on day 0 of AZD1222 vaccination. The source of these receptors is an adult in good health. Both conserved end residues are part of each CDR3.

V,J,CDR3
TRBV18,TRBJ2-3,CASSPATGSTDTQYF
TRBV10-3,TRBJ1-6,CAIRGVPNSPLHF
TRBV7-9,TRBJ1-1,CASSFAPGQGTEAFF
TRBV9,TRBJ2-2,CASSVVLGTGELFF
TRBV27,TRBJ1-2,CASSFALAYGYTF
TRBV18,TRBJ1-4,CASSPGSALRMFF
TRBV18,TRBJ1-1,CASSPVTGDTEAFF
TRBV7-2,TRBJ2-3,CASSLMIGTSLTDTQYF
TRBV7-9,TRBJ1-5,CASSLEGGAGNQPQHF
TRBV5-1,TRBJ2-3,CASSSLGGRSGTDTQYF
TRBV5-1,TRBJ1-6,CASSRASGGSSYNSPLHF
TRBV5-1,TRBJ1-2,CASSLALQEGYGYTF
TRBV12-3/TRBV12-4,TRBJ1-2,CASSLVGEGYTF
TRBV24-1,TRBJ1-2,CATSESGTGVRGYTF
TRBV6-5,TRBJ2-3,CASSYWGRADTQYF
TRBV3-1/TRBV3-2,TRBJ1-4,CASSRQATNEKLFF
TRBV10-3,TRBJ2-1,CAIRSLSSYNEQFF
TRBV5-1,TRBJ1-1,CASSLGTRGAMNTEAFF
TRBV5-5,TRBJ1-1,CASSLVTANTEAFF
TRBV6-2/TRBV6-3,TRBJ1-5,CASSTYYRGQPQHF
TRBV19,TRBJ2-5,CASKVGAAGETQYF
TRBV5-6,TRBJ1-5,CASSLAIAGTANQPQHF
TRBV14,TRBJ2-2,CASSPRAVGELFF
TRBV27,TRBJ1-4,CASSLQRWGEKLFF
TRBV12-5,TRBJ2-5,CASGLSLQGAQYF
TRBV5-1,TRBJ2-5,CASSLALRETQYF
TRBV7-7,TRBJ2-5,CASSLAVFETQYF
TRBV28,TRBJ2-2,CASTEQGGTGELFF
TRBV3-1/TRBV3-2,TRBJ1-2,CASSQGGRASTYGYTF
TRBV3-1/TRBV3-2,TRBJ1-2,CASRQTGLGGYTF
TRBV2,TRBJ2-2,CASSRQGPNTGELFF
TRBV11-1,TRBJ1-1,CASSLLAAYTEAFF
TRBV25-1,TRBJ1-4,CASSEFSGTTNEKLFF